A single sample gave rise to the 20 T cell receptor beta chains below, sequenced in a study of T cells after posttransplantation cyclophosphamide. The method was immunoSEQ multiplex PCR; TCRdb's version includes in-frame clones alone and lacks a portion of them. The sample lists about 9,900 clones, roughly 90% occurring once. Methotrexate plus calcineurin inhibitor accompanied controls' myeloablative marrow transplants; sampling was 1 year later. This material consisted of PBMCs, taken after an allogeneic stem cell transplant with a calcineurin inhibitor and methotrexate. Source of these receptors: a male patient between 25 and 39 years old who received an allogeneic stem cell transplant from an unrelated donor, was CMV-positive, and had no GVHD. These T cells may partly come from the graft donor.

The rearrangement joins TRBV2 to TRBJ1-1, with D hard to call. CDR3 length equals 12 residues. Germline lookup yields CDR1 SNHLY and CDR2 FYNNEI. The ends were cut back, 3 bases at V and 2 bases at J, with 4 bases in the middle. DNA of the CDR3: TGTGCCAGCAGTGACCCTAACACTGAAGCTTTCTTT. It yields the protein CASSDPNTEAFF.

This CDR3 reads CASSLTSGTYSYEQYF. CDR3 DNA: TGCGCCAGCAGCCTTACTAGCGGTACCTACTCCTACGAGCAGTACTTC. V is TRBV5-1 and J is TRBJ2-7; the match to TRBD2 covers 8 bases. This CDR3 has 16 residues. The trim removed 4 bases at V and 0 bases at J, leaving 9 bases unmatched. From germline, CDR1 is SGHRS and CDR2 YFSETQ.

Only one count was recorded for this clone. The rearrangement joins TRBV13 to TRBJ2-7; 10 bases align to TRBD1. The CDR3 loop spans 15 amino acids. Germline trimming cut 5 bases from V and 3 bases from J; bases unmatched to any gene: 7. Germline CDR1 PRHDT, CDR2 FYEKMQ (reference sequence). The CDR3 coding sequence is TGTGCCAGCAGCACCCGACAGGGGGCTTTCTACGAGCAGTACTTC. Amino acid sequence: CASSTRQGAFYEQYF.

The CDR3 sequence is CASSRGYEQYV. The CDR3 DNA reads TGTGCCAGCAGTCGAGGCTACGAGCAGTACGTC. The chain recombines TRBV2 with TRBJ2-7; D is uncertain. There are 11 residues in the CDR3. The V and J ends lost 5 bases and 3 bases respectively, with 5 bases between them. CDR1 and CDR2 (germline): SNHLY, FYNNEI.

The V and J genes are TRBV7-2 and TRBJ2-5; D call uncertain. Looked up from germline, CDR1 is SGHTA and CDR2 is FQGNSA. CDR3 length: 12 residues. V dropped 4 bases and J dropped 4 bases, with 7 bases sitting between them. DNA of the CDR3: TGTGCCAGCAGCTACTTTGGAGAGACCCAGTACTTC. Residues: CASSYFGETQYF.

A single count supports this clone. The rearrangement uses TRBV15 and TRBJ2-1, with 9 bases matching TRBD1. The V and J ends lost 3 bases and 7 bases, in that order; junction bases with no gene match: 7. Germline V gene lookup returns CDR1 LNHNV and CDR2 YYDKDF (reference sequence). This CDR3 is built from 15 residues. The CDR3, as DNA: TGTGCCACCAGCAGGGGGACAGGGCCTCCGAATGAGCAGTTCTTC. This gives the protein CATSRGTGPPNEQFF.

This chain connects TRBV7-9 to TRBJ2-2; D might be TRBD2 (6 bases). Trimming shortened V by 5 bases and J by 7 bases, and 17 bases separated the two germline ends. This CDR3 is 15 amino acids long. Germline V gene lookup returns CDR1 SEHNR and CDR2 FQNEAQ (reference sequence). This chain's CDR3 is CASSALTGVVGELFF. CDR3 nucleotide sequence: TGTGCCAGCAGCGCGCTGACGGGAGTGGTCGGGGAGCTGTTTTTT. The whole variable domain, remainder taken from reference TRBV7-9 and TRBJ2-2, is DTGVSQNPRHKITKRGQNVTFRCDPISEHNRLYWYRQTLGQGPEFLTYFQNEAQLEKSRLLSDRFSAERPKGSFSTLEIQRTEQGDSAMYLCASSALTGVVGELFFGEGSRLTVL.

The genes are TRBV6-5 and TRBJ2-7; 10 positions match TRBD1. The germline V gene has CDR1 MNHEY and CDR2 SVGAGI. V was clipped by 5 bases and J by 7 bases; unmatched bases: 8. This CDR3 has 14 residues. CDR3 protein: CASSRRQGAGEQYF. The CDR3 nucleotides read TGTGCCAGCAGTCGCCGACAGGGGGCGGGGGAGCAGTACTTC.

This sequence joins TRBV5-8 and TRBJ2-2, with TRBD1 identical over 8 bases. Trimming at V came to 4 bases and at J to 3 bases, leaving 8 bases not matched to a gene. This CDR3 spans 16 amino acids. Per germline, CDR1 SGHTS and CDR2 YDEGEE. CDR3 in amino acids: CASSTGTGRDTGELFF. Written as DNA, the CDR3 is TGTGCCAGCAGCACGGGGACAGGCCGGGACACCGGGGAGCTGTTTTTT.

CDR3 loop: CASTKLTGEPGNTIYF. CDR3 nucleotide sequence: TGTGCCAGCACCAAATTGACAGGGGAGCCTGGAAACACCATATATTTT. This chain joins TRBV9 and TRBJ1-3; 8 nucleotides line up with TRBD1. The germline V gene encodes CDR1 SGDLS and CDR2 YYNGEE. J lost 2 bases, V lost 6 bases, and 10 bases had no gene match. This CDR3 has 16 amino acids.

CDR3 in amino acids: CASSFGYMNTEAFF. CDR3 coding DNA: TGTGCCAGCAGTTTCGGGTACATGAACACTGAAGCTTTCTTT. This rearrangement joins TRBV28 to TRBJ1-1; D is unclear. Deletions cut 3 bases from V and 0 bases from J, with 8 bases between. Germline CDR1 MDHEN, CDR2 SYDVKM. The CDR3 runs 14 residues.

The chain is built from TRBV28 and TRBJ2-1; a weak D match, TRBD2 (6 bases). Germline V gene lookup returns CDR1 MDHEN and CDR2 SYDVKM. CDR3 length: 17 amino acids. V was trimmed by 2 bases and J by 8 bases, leaving 22 bases between them. As DNA, the CDR3 is TGTGCCAGCAGTTTAGCCGGGTCACTAGCCCCCCACCATGAGCAGTTCTTC. Translation: CASSLAGSLAPHHEQFF.

CDR3 bases: TGTGCCAGCAGCTTAGTTGGACAGGGAGGGTCACCCCTCCACTTT. Protein: CASSLVGQGGSPLHF. The rearrangement joins TRBV7-8 to TRBJ1-6; 8 positions agree with TRBD1. V lost 1 base to trimming and J lost 10 bases; unmatched junction nucleotides: 6. This CDR3 is built from 15 residues. Looked up from germline, CDR1 is SGHVS and CDR2 is FQNEAQ.

This clone was counted a few times. The chain links TRBV5-1 to TRBJ2-7, with D perhaps TRBD1 (6 bases). The germline gives CDR1 SGHRS, CDR2 YFSETQ. The CDR3 extends over 16 amino acids. Deletions cut 4 bases from V and 0 bases from J, with 17 bases between. This CDR3 is CASSHGPGQSSYEQYF. Here the CDR3 DNA reads TGCGCCAGCAGCCACGGTCCGGGACAAAGCTCCTACGAGCAGTACTTC.

The gene calls are TRBV7-2 and TRBJ2-7; 8 bases map to TRBD2. The CDR3 is made up of 13 amino acids. V lost 5 bases, J lost 2 bases, and 2 bases stayed unmatched. Germline V gene sequence: CDR1 SGHTA, CDR2 FQGNSA. CDR3 nucleotide sequence: TGTGCCAGCAGCGAGGGACTAGCCTACGAGCAGTACTTC. Residues: CASSEGLAYEQYF.

The gene calls are TRBV7-3 and TRBJ2-1; TRBD1 aligns across 10 bases. J lost 1 base, V lost 5 bases, and 2 bases had no gene match. The CDR3 spans 15 residues. Germline-derived CDR1 and CDR2 are SGHTA and FQGTGA. The CDR3 nucleotides are TGTGCCAGCAGCCCGGACAGGGGGTCCTACAATGAGCAGTTCTTC. Its protein product is CASSPDRGSYNEQFF.

CDR3: CASGWAGGGTGELFF. As DNA, the CDR3 is TGCGCCAGTGGATGGGCGGGAGGTGGTACCGGGGAGCTGTTTTTT. J is TRBJ2-2 and V is TRBV5-1; 8 bases match TRBD2. The CDR3 is 15 residues long. Germline CDR1 and CDR2: SGHRS and YFSETQ. V was clipped by 8 bases and J by 5 bases; unmatched bases: 11.

This rearrangement joins TRBV19 to TRBJ2-4; 9 bases fit TRBD2. Germline CDR1 LNHDA, CDR2 SQIVND (reference sequence). The trim removed 0 bases at V and 3 bases at J, leaving 15 bases unmatched. The CDR3 sequence is 20 residues long. This CDR3 is CASSIDRDSGSKLDKNIQYF. The DNA of the CDR3 is TGTGCCAGTAGTATAGATCGGGATAGCGGGAGTAAGTTGGACAAAAACATTCAGTACTTC. The variable domain in full, completed from reference TRBV19 and TRBJ2-4, reads DGGITQSPKYLFRKEGQNVTLSCEQNLNHDAMYWYRQDPGQGLRLIYYSQIVNDFQKGDIAEGYSVSREKKESFPLTVTSAQKNPTAFYLCASSIDRDSGSKLDKNIQYFGAGTRLSVL.

The chain carries TRBV5-1 and TRBJ2-7, with 7 bases lining up with TRBD1. Germline loops: CDR1 SGHRS, CDR2 YFSETQ. J was trimmed by 7 bases and V by 0 bases; bases with no gene match: 1. CDR3 length: 12 amino acids. The CDR3 nucleotides read TGCGCCAGCAGCTTGGAGGGACAGGAGCAGTACTTC. Translated, it gives CASSLEGQEQYF. The full variable domain, its missing parts supplied by reference TRBV5-1 and TRBJ2-7, is KAGVTQTPRYLIKTRGQQVTLSCSPISGHRSVSWYQQTPGQGLQFLFEYFSETQRNKGNFPGRFSGRQFSNSRSEMNVSTLELGDSALYLCASSLEGQEQYFGPGTRLTVT.

This clone has only one observation. The rearrangement joins TRBV7-2 to TRBJ2-7; weak D call: TRBD2 (7 bases). V lost 6 bases and J 2 bases, leaving 17 bases between the germline ends. The CDR3 spans 15 residues. Germline V lookup: CDR1 SGHTA, CDR2 FQGNSA. The CDR3 protein is CASSYRGAAPYEQYF. The CDR3, as DNA: TGTGCCAGCAGTTACCGGGGGGCGGCCCCCTACGAGCAGTACTTC.